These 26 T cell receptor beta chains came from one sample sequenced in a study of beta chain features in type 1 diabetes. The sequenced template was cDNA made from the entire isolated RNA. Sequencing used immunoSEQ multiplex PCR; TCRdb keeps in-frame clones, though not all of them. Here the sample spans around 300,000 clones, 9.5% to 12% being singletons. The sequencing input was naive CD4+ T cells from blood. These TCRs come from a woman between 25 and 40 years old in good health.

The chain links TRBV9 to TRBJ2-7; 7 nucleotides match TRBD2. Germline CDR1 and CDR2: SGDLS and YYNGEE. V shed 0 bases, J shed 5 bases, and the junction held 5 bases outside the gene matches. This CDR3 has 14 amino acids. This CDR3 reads CASSVAGEGNEQYF. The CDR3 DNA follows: TGTGCCAGCAGCGTAGCCGGGGAGGGGAACGAGCAGTACTTC. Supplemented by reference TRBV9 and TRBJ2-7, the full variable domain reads DSGVTQTPKHLITATGQRVTLRCSPRSGDLSVYWYQQSLDQGLQFLIQYYNGEERAKGNILERFSAQQFPDLHSELNLSSLELGDSALYFCASSVAGEGNEQYFGPGTRLTVT.

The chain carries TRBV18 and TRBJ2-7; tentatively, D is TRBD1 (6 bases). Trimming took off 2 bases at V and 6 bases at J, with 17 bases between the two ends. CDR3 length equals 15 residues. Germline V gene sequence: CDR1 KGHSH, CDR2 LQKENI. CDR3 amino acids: CASSPRQAPGVEQYF. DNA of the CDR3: TGTGCCAGCTCACCAAGACAGGCCCCTGGGGTCGAGCAGTACTTC. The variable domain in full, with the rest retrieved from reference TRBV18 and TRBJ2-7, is NAGVMQNPRHLVRRRGQEARLRCSPMKGHSHVYWYRQLPEEGLKFMVYLQKENIIDESGMPKERFSAEFPKEGPSILRIQQVVRGDSAAYFCASSPRQAPGVEQYFGPGTRLTVT.

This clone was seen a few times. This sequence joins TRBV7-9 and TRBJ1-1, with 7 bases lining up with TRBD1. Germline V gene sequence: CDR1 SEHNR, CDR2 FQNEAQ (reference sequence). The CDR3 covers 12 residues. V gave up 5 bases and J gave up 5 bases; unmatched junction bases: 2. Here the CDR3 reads CASSPGGTEAFF. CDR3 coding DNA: TGTGCCAGCAGCCCAGGGGGAACTGAAGCTTTCTTT.

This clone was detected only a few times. The DNA of the CDR3 is TGCGCCAGCAGCTTTACAGGAACGAACACCGGGGAGCTGTTTTTT. Protein: CASSFTGTNTGELFF. J is TRBJ2-2 and V is TRBV5-1, with D perhaps matching TRBD1 (5 bases). The CDR3 runs to 15 residues. Germline loops: CDR1 SGHRS, CDR2 YFSETQ. The V and J ends lost 2 bases and 0 bases respectively, with 8 bases between them.

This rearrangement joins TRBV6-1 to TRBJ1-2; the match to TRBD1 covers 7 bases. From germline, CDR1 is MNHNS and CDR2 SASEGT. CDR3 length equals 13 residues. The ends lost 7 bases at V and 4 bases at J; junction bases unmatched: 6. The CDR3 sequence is CASKQGLSYGYTF. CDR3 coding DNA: TGTGCCAGCAAACAGGGGCTTAGCTATGGCTACACCTTC.

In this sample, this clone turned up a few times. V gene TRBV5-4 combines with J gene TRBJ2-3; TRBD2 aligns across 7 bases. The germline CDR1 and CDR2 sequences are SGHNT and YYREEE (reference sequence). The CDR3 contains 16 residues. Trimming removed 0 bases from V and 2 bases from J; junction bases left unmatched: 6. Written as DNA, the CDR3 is TGTGCCAGCAGCTTGGCGAGCGGGGATTCCACAGATACGCAGTATTTT. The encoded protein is CASSLASGDSTDTQYF. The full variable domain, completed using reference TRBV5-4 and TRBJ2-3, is ETGVTQSPTHLIKTRGQQVTLRCSSQSGHNTVSWYQQALGQGPQFIFQYYREEENGRGNFPPRFSGLQFPNYSSELNVNALELDDSALYLCASSLASGDSTDTQYFGPGTRLTVL.

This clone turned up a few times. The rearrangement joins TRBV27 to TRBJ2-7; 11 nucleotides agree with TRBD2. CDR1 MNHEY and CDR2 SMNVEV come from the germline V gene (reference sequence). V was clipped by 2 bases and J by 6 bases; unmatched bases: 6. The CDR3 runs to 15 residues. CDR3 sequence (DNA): TGTGCCAGCAGTTTACGGGGTCTAGCGGGAGGCGAGCAGTACTTC. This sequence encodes CASSLRGLAGGEQYF.

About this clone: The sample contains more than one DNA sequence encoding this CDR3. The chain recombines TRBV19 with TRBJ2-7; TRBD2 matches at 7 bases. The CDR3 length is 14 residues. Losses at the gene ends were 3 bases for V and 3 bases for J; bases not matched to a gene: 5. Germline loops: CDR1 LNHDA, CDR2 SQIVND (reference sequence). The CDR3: CASSIGGGSYEQYF. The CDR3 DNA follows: TGTGCCAGTAGTATTGGTGGCGGGAGCTACGAGCAGTACTTC.

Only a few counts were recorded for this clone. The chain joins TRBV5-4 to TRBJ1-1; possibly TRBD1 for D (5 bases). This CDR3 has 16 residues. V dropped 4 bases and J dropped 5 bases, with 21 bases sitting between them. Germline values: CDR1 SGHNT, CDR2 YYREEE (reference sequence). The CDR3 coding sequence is TGTGCCAGCAGCCGGGGGAGCTGGGTCCGGAAGACTGAAGCTTTCTTT. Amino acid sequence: CASSRGSWVRKTEAFF.

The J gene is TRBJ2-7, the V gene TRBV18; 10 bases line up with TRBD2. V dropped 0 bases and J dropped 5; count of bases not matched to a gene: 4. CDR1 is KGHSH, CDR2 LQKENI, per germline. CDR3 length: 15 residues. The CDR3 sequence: CASSPPLAGENEQYF. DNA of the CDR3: TGTGCCAGCTCACCACCGCTAGCGGGAGAAAACGAGCAGTACTTC.

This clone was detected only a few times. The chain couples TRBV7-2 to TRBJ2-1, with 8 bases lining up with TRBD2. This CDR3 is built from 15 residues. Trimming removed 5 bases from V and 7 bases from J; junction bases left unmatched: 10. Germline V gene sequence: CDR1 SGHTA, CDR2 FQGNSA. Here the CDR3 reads CASSRSGAGYNEQFF. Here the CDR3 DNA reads TGTGCCAGCAGCCGTAGCGGGGCCGGGTATAATGAGCAGTTCTTC.

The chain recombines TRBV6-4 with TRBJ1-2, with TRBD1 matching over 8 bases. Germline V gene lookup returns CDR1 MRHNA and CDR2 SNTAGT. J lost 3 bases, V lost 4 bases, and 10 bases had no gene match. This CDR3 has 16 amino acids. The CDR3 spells CASSARRTGPYYGYTF. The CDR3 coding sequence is TGTGCCAGCAGTGCCCGGCGGACAGGGCCTTACTATGGCTACACCTTC.

CDR3 in amino acids: CASSAGTFRGNEQFF. CDR3 sequence (DNA): TGTGCCAGCAGCGCCGGGACTTTTCGTGGTAATGAGCAGTTCTTC. This chain uses TRBV7-2 with TRBJ2-1; D possibly corresponds to TRBD2 (6 bases). The CDR3 sequence is 15 residues long. V lost 5 bases, J lost 7 bases, and 18 bases lay in between. Germline V CDR1 and CDR2: SGHTA, FQGNSA.

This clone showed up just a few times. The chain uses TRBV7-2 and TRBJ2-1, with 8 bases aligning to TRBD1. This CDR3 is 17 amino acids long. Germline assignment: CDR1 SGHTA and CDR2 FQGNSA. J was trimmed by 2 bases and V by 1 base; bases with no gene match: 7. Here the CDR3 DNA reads TGTGCCAGCAGCTTAGTTTTTCTGGGACAGGCCTACAATGAGCAGTTCTTC. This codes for CASSLVFLGQAYNEQFF.

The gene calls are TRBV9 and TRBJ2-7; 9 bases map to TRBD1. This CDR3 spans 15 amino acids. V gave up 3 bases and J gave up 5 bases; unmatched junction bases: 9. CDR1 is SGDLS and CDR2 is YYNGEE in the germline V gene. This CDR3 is CASSAKDRGRDEQYF. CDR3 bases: TGTGCCAGCAGCGCAAAGGACAGGGGAAGGGACGAGCAGTACTTC.

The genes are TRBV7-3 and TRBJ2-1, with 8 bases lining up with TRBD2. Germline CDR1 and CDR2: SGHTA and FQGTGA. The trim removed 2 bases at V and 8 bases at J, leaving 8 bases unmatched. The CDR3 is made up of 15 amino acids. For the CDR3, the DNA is TGTGCCAGCAGCTTATTGTGGACTAGCCGGCATGAGCAGTTCTTC. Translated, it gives CASSLLWTSRHEQFF.

The CDR3 coding sequence is TGTGCCAGCAGCTACCTAGCGGGAGGATCTGGGGCCAACGTCCTGACTTTC. As protein: CASSYLAGGSGANVLTF. The V gene is TRBV7-2, the J gene TRBJ2-6; 11 bases align to TRBD2. The CDR3 is 17 residues long. V trimming: 4 bases; J trimming: 1 base; junction bases outside the gene matches: 3. Germline CDR1 SGHTA, CDR2 FQGNSA.

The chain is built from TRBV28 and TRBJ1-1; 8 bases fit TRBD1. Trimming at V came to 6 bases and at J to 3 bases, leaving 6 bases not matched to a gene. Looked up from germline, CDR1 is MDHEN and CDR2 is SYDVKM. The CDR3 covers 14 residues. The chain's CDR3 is CASSQPDRDTEAFF. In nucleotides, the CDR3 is TGTGCCAGCAGCCAACCGGACAGGGACACTGAAGCTTTCTTT.

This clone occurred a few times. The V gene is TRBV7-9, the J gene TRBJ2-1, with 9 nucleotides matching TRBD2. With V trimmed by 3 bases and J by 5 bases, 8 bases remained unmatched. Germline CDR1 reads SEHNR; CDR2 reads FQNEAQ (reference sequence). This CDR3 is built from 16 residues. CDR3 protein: CASSLQGLAGNNEQFF. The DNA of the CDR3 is TGTGCCAGCAGCTTGCAGGGGCTAGCGGGGAACAATGAGCAGTTCTTC. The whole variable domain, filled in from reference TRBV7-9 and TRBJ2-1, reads DTGVSQNPRHKITKRGQNVTFRCDPISEHNRLYWYRQTLGQGPEFLTYFQNEAQLEKSRLLSDRFSAERPKGSFSTLEIQRTEQGDSAMYLCASSLQGLAGNNEQFFGPGTRLTVL.

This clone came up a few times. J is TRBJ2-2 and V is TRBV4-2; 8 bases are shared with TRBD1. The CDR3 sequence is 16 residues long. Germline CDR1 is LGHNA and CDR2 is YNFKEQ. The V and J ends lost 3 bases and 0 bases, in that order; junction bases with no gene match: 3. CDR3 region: CASSQDRATNTGELFF. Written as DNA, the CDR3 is TGTGCCAGCAGCCAGGACAGGGCAACGAACACCGGGGAGCTGTTTTTT.

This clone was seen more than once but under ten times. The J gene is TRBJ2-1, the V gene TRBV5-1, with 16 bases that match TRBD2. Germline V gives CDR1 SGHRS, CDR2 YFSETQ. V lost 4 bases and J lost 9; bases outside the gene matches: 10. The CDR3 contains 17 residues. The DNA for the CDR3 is TGCGCCAGCAGCACGGGACTAGCGGGAGGGCCTTTAAGTGAGCAGTTCTTC. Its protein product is CASSTGLAGGPLSEQFF.

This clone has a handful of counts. The CDR3: CASSPRTSVQETQYF. As DNA, the CDR3 is TGTGCCAGCAGCCCCCGGACTAGCGTCCAAGAGACCCAGTACTTC. This chain uses TRBV7-2 with TRBJ2-5; TRBD2 matches at 9 bases. V dropped 5 bases and J dropped 1; count of bases not matched to a gene: 5. Germline V gene data show CDR1 as SGHTA and CDR2 as FQGNSA. The length of the CDR3 is 15 residues.

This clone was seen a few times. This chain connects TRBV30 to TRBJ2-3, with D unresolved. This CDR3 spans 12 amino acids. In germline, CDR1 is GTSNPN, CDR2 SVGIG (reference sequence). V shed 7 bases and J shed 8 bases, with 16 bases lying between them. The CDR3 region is CASLTLSGTQYF. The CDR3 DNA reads TGTGCCTCTTTGACCCTCTCGGGTACGCAGTATTTT.

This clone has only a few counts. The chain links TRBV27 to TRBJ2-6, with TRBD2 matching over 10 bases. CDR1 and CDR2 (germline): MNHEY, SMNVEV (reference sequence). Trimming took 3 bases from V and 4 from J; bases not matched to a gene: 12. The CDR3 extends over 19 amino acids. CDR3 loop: CASSLARLAGAAGANVLTF. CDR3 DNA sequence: TGTGCCAGCAGTTTGGCTAGACTAGCGGGTGCCGCCGGGGCCAACGTCCTGACTTTC.

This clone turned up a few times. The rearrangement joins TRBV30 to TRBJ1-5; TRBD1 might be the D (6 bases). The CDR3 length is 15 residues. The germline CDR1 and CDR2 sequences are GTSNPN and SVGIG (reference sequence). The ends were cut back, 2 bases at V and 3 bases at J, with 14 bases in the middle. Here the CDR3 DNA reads TGTGCCTGGAGTCGGACAGACGGATACAATCAGCCCCAGCATTTT. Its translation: CAWSRTDGYNQPQHF.

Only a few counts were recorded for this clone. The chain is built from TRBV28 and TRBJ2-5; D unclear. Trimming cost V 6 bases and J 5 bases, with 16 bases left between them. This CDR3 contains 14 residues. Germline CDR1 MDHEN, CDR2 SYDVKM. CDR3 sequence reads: CASSKNGVRETQYF. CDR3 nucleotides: TGTGCCAGCAGCAAAAACGGAGTACGGGAGACCCAGTACTTC.